Shown below are 12 T cell receptor beta chains from a single sample sequenced in a study of metastatic and nonmetastatic thyroid tumors. Before thyroid surgery, none of the patients had received any treatment. TCRdb reprocessed the PCR reads using MiXCR. The sample lists 30,000 to 35,000 clones, about 30% occurring once. The sequencing sample was made of blood. Receptors were obtained from a female donor with papillary thyroid cancer or a benign thyroid nodule (not recorded which). Some clones in this sample may be carry-over from other donors' samples.

Of note for this clone: Without the conserved terminal phenylalanine or tryptophan, this CDR3 likely stems from a read error. It is unclear where the CDR3 begins or ends on the DNA, so no DNA is shown, and the CDR3 is as TCRdb lists it. This sequence joins TRBV9 and TRBJ2-1; the table assigns TRBD1, which was not confirmed against the DNA. The CDR3 numbers 16 amino acids, ends counted. From germline, CDR1 is SGDLS and CDR2 YYNGEE. This CDR3 is CASSSTLGGIGRGLFY.

This clone was counted ten times or more. This chain uses TRBV10-2 with TRBJ1-1; TRBD1 is a possible D gene (5 bases). CDR1 and CDR2 from the germline V gene are WSHSY and SAAADI. V was trimmed by 2 bases and J by 5 bases, leaving 6 bases between them. CDR3 length: 12 residues. The CDR3 DNA reads TGCGCCAGCAGTGAGAGGGGTACTGAAGCTTTCTTT. Its translation is CASSERGTEAFF.

By sample fraction, this clone is medium-sized. The chain uses TRBV2 and TRBJ1-6; D is uncertain. This CDR3 spans 11 amino acids. Trimming took off 4 bases at V and 6 bases at J, with 1 base between the two ends. The germline V gene encodes CDR1 SNHLY and CDR2 FYNNEI. As DNA, the CDR3 is TGTGCCAGCAGTGGTAATTCACCCCTCCACTTT. Translation: CASSGNSPLHF.

This clone was observed a few times. This sequence joins TRBV6-5 and TRBJ2-7; TRBD1 is a possible D gene (5 bases). The V end lost 4 bases, the J end lost 3 bases, and 10 bases lay between the germline ends. CDR3 size: 13 residues. From germline, CDR1 is MNHEY and CDR2 SVGAGI. The DNA for the CDR3 is TGTGCCAGCAGTTCCACGGACATCTACGAGCAGTACTTC. Its protein product is CASSSTDIYEQYF.

This rearrangement joins TRBV11-2 to TRBJ2-1; the match to TRBD2 covers 8 bases. CDR3 length: 13 amino acids. Unmatched junction bases numbered 2, after V lost 1 base and J lost 9 bases. Germline V CDR1 and CDR2: SGHAT, FQNNGV. CDR3 sequence reads: CASSLAGGGEQFF. CDR3 nucleotide sequence: TGTGCCAGCAGCTTAGCGGGAGGGGGTGAGCAGTTCTTC.

This clone was observed many times. The chain couples TRBV9 to TRBJ2-3; 7 bases fit TRBD2. After removal of 3 bases from V and 0 bases from J, the junction contained 1 base not matched to a gene. The CDR3 spans 14 residues. The germline CDR1 and CDR2 sequences are SGDLS and YYNGEE. In DNA, the CDR3 is TGTGCCAGCAGCGAGCGGGGTAGCACAGATACGCAGTATTTT. Protein: CASSERGSTDTQYF. Looking up the rest from reference TRBV9 and TRBJ2-3 gives the full variable domain: DSGVTQTPKHLITATGQRVTLRCSPRSGDLSVYWYQQSLDQGLQFLIQYYNGEERAKGNILERFSAQQFPDLHSELNLSSLELGDSALYFCASSERGSTDTQYFGPGTRLTVL.

At least ten counts were recorded for this clone. The chain joins TRBV20-1 to TRBJ2-7, with 7 nucleotides matching TRBD1. V lost 6 bases and J lost 4; bases outside the gene matches: 6. This CDR3 has 12 residues. Germline lookup yields CDR1 DFQATT and CDR2 SNEGSKA (reference sequence). The CDR3 is CSAADREYEQYF. The DNA for the CDR3 is TGCAGTGCCGCCGACAGGGAGTACGAGCAGTACTTC.

This clone showed up just once. The genes are TRBV11-2 and TRBJ2-1; 8 nucleotides align to TRBD1. This CDR3 contains 16 residues. The V gene end was trimmed by 0 bases and the J gene end by 5 bases; junction bases not matched to a gene: 6. The V gene's germline CDR1 is SGHAT and CDR2 FQNNGV. The CDR3 protein is CASSLEPGGINNEQFF. CDR3 DNA: TGTGCCAGCAGCTTAGAACCAGGGGGCATCAACAATGAGCAGTTCTTC.

This clone was detected only a few times. The gene calls are TRBV28 and TRBJ2-7; the D gene could be TRBD1 or TRBD2 (5 bases each). Trimming took 5 bases from V and 6 from J, leaving 20 bases between them. Looked up from germline, CDR1 is MDHEN and CDR2 is SYDVKM. The CDR3 extends over 15 amino acids. The CDR3 spells CASSPGPLPRGEQYF. The CDR3 region has the DNA TGTGCCAGCAGTCCGGGACCCCTGCCTCGGGGCGAGCAGTACTTC. The full variable domain, rest sourced from reference TRBV28 and TRBJ2-7, is DVKVTQSSRYLVKRTGEKVFLECVQDMDHENMFWYRQDPGLGLRLIYFSYDVKMKEKGDIPEGYSVSREKKERFSLILESASTNQTSMYLCASSPGPLPRGEQYFGPGTRLTVT.

This chain joins TRBV6-1 and TRBJ1-1; possibly TRBD1 for D (5 bases). The CDR3 is made up of 15 amino acids. CDR1 is MNHNS and CDR2 is SASEGT in the germline V gene. Trimming left V 2 bases short and J 6 bases short, with 16 bases between. CDR3: CASSEFWGRKAEAFF. The CDR3 coding sequence is TGTGCCAGCAGTGAATTTTGGGGCAGGAAAGCTGAAGCTTTCTTT.

The sample holds a few counts of this clone. This sequence joins TRBV6-4 and TRBJ2-1; unclear D gene. The germline CDR1 and CDR2 sequences are MRHNA and SNTAGT. This CDR3 comprises 15 residues. Between the trimmed V and J ends, which lost 5 bases and 2 bases, there was a span of 13 bases. The CDR3 here is CASSRCVSAYNEQFF. DNA of the CDR3: TGTGCCAGCAGTAGGTGCGTGTCCGCCTACAATGAGCAGTTCTTC.

This clone was counted at least ten times. The CDR3 reads CASSLAGLVPFF. CDR3 DNA sequence: TGTGCCAGCAGTTTAGCGGGACTGGTGCCGTTCTTC. This chain connects TRBV27 to TRBJ2-1, with a weak D call TRBD2 (6 bases). The CDR3 totals 12 residues. Germline CDR1 is MNHEY and CDR2 is SMNVEV (reference sequence). V dropped 2 bases and J dropped 15 bases, with 14 bases sitting between them.